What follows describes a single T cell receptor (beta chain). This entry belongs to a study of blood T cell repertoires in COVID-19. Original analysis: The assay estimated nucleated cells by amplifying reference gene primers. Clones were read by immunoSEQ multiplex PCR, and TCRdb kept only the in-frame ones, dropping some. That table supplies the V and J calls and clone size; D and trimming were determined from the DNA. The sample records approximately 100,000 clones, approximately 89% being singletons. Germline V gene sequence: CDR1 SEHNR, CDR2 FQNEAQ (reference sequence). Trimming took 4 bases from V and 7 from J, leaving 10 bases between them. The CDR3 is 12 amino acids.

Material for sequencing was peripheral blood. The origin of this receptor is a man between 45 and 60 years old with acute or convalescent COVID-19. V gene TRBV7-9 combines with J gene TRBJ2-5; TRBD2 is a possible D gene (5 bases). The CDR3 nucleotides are TGTGCCAGCAGCTCCGCCGAGGGGACCCAGTACTTC. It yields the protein CASSSAEGTQYF. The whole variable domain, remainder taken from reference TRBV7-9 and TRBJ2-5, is DTGVSQNPRHKITKRGQNVTFRCDPISEHNRLYWYRQTLGQGPEFLTYFQNEAQLEKSRLLSDRFSAERPKGSFSTLEIQRTEQGDSAMYLCASSSAEGTQYFGPGTRLLVL.